The sequence of this T cell receptor beta chain was determined in a study of T cell repertoires in cytomegalovirus infection. Study summary: The public TCR beta signatures pointed to both CMV infection and matching HLA type. Study observations and caveats: Dominating the ex vivo response were HLA-C-restricted CMV-specific TCR beta clonotypes.

V gave up 6 bases and J gave up 8 bases; unmatched junction bases: 16. This CDR3 has 16 residues. With regard to this clonotype: Its target is not known.

A single record per CDR3 protein comes from TCRdb applying MiXCR to the reads. The sample carries some 900,000 distinct CDR3 sequences, approximately 29% recorded once. The chain employs TRBV12-3 or TRBV12-4 and TRBJ1-2; 9 nucleotides align to TRBD1. The starting material was cultured CD8+ T cells from PBMCs, obtained from culture after CMV antigen stimulation. This receptor was identified in a human donor in good health (CMV status not recorded). Some clones in this sample may be carry-over from other donors' samples. This CDR3 is CASSRTGTGKPRGYTF. In DNA form, the CDR3 reads TGTGCCAGCAGCCGCACCGGGACAGGGAAGCCAAGGGGCTACACCTTC.